The 17 T cell receptor beta chains below come from one sample, sequenced in a study of T-cell reconstitution after alpha-beta-depleted transplantation in children. TCRbeta library construction was performed incorporating unique molecular identifiers. TCRdb itself ran the PCR reads through MiXCR, one entry per CDR3 protein. The sample carries more than 450,000 distinct CDR3 sequences, around 20% recorded once. This sample comprised PBMCs from the stem cell graft donor, obtained from the stem cell graft. The receptors were sampled from a human donor who donated a stem cell graft to a child with acute lymphoblastic leukemia.

As regards this clonotype: One junction end does not reproduce the germline sequence, and a read error may be involved. CDR3 sequence reads: CRARAPGLAGVQTYEQYF. CDR3 nucleotide sequence: TGCAGGGCTAGGGCTCCGGGACTAGCGGGAGTCCAGACCTACGAGCAGTACTTC. The chain is built from TRBV20-1 and TRBJ2-7; TRBD2 matches at 14 bases. The length of the CDR3 is 18 residues. Germline V CDR1 and CDR2: DFQATT, SNEGSKA (reference sequence).

The chain combines TRBV7-9 with TRBJ1-1; tentative D call: TRBD1 (6 bases). V was shortened by 4 bases and J by 0 bases, with 18 bases between the two germline ends. The CDR3 has 17 amino acids. Germline V CDR1 and CDR2: SEHNR, FQNEAQ (reference sequence). This chain's CDR3 is CASSSDVTGVVNTEAFF. The CDR3 nucleotides read TGTGCCAGCAGCTCCGACGTGACAGGCGTTGTGAACACTGAAGCTTTCTTT.

The gene calls are TRBV5-1 and TRBJ2-7; D unclear. Trimming took 4 bases from V and 9 from J, leaving 23 bases between them. The CDR3 extends over 15 amino acids. From germline, CDR1 is SGHRS and CDR2 YFSETQ. CDR3 DNA sequence: TGCGCCAGCAGCCCGCTCATCACTTCGGGCCGATCGCAGTACTTC. Translation gives CASSPLITSGRSQYF.

The chain recombines TRBV6-5 with TRBJ2-1; possibly TRBD1 for D (6 bases). The V and J ends lost 6 bases and 8 bases respectively, with 23 bases between them. This CDR3 is 16 amino acids long. Germline-derived CDR1 and CDR2 are MNHEY and SVGAGI. The CDR3 spells CASRYRVTLKRDEQFF. The CDR3 DNA reads TGTGCCAGCAGATACAGGGTCACATTAAAAAGGGATGAGCAGTTCTTC.

This clonotype was counted only a few times. This sequence joins TRBV30 and TRBJ2-1; no clear D gene. CDR1 GTSNPN and CDR2 SVGIG come from the germline V gene (reference sequence). V lost 4 bases, J lost 3 bases, and 13 bases lay in between. The CDR3 spans 14 residues. The CDR3 DNA is TGTGCCTGGAAATCGGACCGTAGCTACAATGAGCAGTTCTTC. Protein sequence: CAWKSDRSYNEQFF.

The genes are TRBV5-6 and TRBJ1-2; 7 positions agree with TRBD1. The germline CDR1 and CDR2 sequences are SGHDT and YYEEEE. V lost 1 base, J lost 7 bases, and 4 bases stayed unmatched. This CDR3 has 13 residues. The CDR3 sequence: CASSLPTGVGYTF. DNA for the CDR3: TGTGCCAGCAGCTTGCCAACAGGGGTTGGCTACACCTTC.

The J gene is TRBJ2-7, the V gene TRBV18; TRBD1 aligns across 9 bases. The V and J ends lost 5 bases and 6 bases, in that order; junction bases with no gene match: 5. CDR3 size: 13 residues. The germline V gene encodes CDR1 KGHSH and CDR2 LQKENI. The CDR3 protein is CASSGTGRPEQYF. DNA of the CDR3: TGTGCCAGCTCAGGGACAGGGCGACCCGAGCAGTACTTC.

The gene calls are TRBV7-6 and TRBJ2-7; TRBD1 matches at 7 bases. The ends lost 7 bases at V and 1 base at J; junction bases unmatched: 7. Germline values: CDR1 SGHVS, CDR2 FNYEAQ. The CDR3 contains 14 residues. This CDR3 reads CASTAGTESYEQYF. In nucleotides, the CDR3 is TGTGCCAGCACCGCCGGGACAGAGTCCTACGAGCAGTACTTC.

The chain links TRBV7-3 to TRBJ2-2; the D call may be TRBD1 or TRBD2 (6 bases each). This CDR3 has 14 residues. V dropped 6 bases and J dropped 4 bases, with 12 bases sitting between them. Germline CDR1 reads SGHTA; CDR2 reads FQGTGA. In nucleotides, the CDR3 is TGTGCCAGCAGGCGGGGACAAACCACCGGGGAGCTGTTTTTT. Protein: CASRRGQTTGELFF.

The rearrangement joins TRBV7-6 to TRBJ2-5; D may be TRBD2 (7 bases). CDR1 is SGHVS, CDR2 FNYEAQ, per germline. The ends were cut back, 1 base at V and 7 bases at J, with 25 bases in the middle. The CDR3 runs 18 residues. The CDR3 here is CASSLEPPLAAGAWTQYF. CDR3 sequence (DNA): TGTGCCAGCAGCTTAGAGCCTCCGCTGGCTGCGGGGGCCTGGACCCAGTACTTC.

This clonotype was recorded many times. The V and J genes are TRBV6-5 and TRBJ1-1; D not certain. CDR1 is MNHEY and CDR2 is SVGAGI in the germline V gene. CDR3 length: 13 residues. V shed 2 bases and J shed 0 bases, with 4 bases lying between them. The CDR3 reads CASSYGMNTEAFF. CDR3 nucleotide sequence: TGTGCCAGCAGTTACGGAATGAACACTGAAGCTTTCTTT.

The rearrangement uses TRBV15 and TRBJ2-3, with 9 positions matching TRBD2. V shed 2 bases and J 3 bases; nucleotides not matched to a gene: 9. The CDR3 is made up of 17 amino acids. The germline V gene encodes CDR1 LNHNV and CDR2 YYDKDF (reference sequence). CDR3 in DNA: TGTGCCACCAGCAGATCCCCCTTAGCGGGAGTGACAGATACGCAGTATTTT. Translating it yields CATSRSPLAGVTDTQYF.

This rearrangement joins TRBV4-1 to TRBJ2-6; D remains unclear. Trimming removed 6 bases at V and 11 bases at J, with 14 bases between. Per the germline V gene, CDR1 is MGHRA and CDR2 is YSYEKL. CDR3 size: 13 residues. The CDR3 DNA reads TGCGCCAGCAGGCCGGCCTCAGTCCACGTCCTGACTTTC. It yields the protein CASRPASVHVLTF.

This clonotype was seen a few times. The chain carries TRBV20-1 and TRBJ2-5; D remains ambiguous. The V gene lost 7 bases and the J gene lost 9 bases, with 15 bases spanning the gap. Germline CDR1 reads DFQATT; CDR2 reads SNEGSKA (reference sequence). The length of the CDR3 is 11 residues. CDR3: CSVQARQAQYF. The CDR3 DNA reads as TGCAGTGTTCAGGCCCGGCAGGCCCAGTACTTC.

This clonotype was seen a handful of times. The chain links TRBV7-9 to TRBJ1-1, with D possibly matching TRBD1 (5 bases). The germline V gene encodes CDR1 SEHNR and CDR2 FQNEAQ (reference sequence). V dropped 1 base and J dropped 4 bases, with 10 bases sitting between them. The CDR3 spans 14 residues. The CDR3 coding sequence is TGTGCCAGCAGCTTAGATTGGGGGGGCACTGAAGCTTTCTTT. Protein: CASSLDWGGTEAFF.

This clonotype appeared a few times. The CDR3: CASSLKGVGSSGANVLTF. In DNA form, the CDR3 reads TGTGCCAGCAGCTTAAAGGGCGTAGGATCCTCTGGGGCCAACGTCCTGACTTTC. The J gene is TRBJ2-6, the V gene TRBV11-2; D not certain. Germline V lookup: CDR1 SGHAT, CDR2 FQNNGV. Between the trimmed V and J ends, which lost 2 bases and 0 bases, there was a span of 14 bases. CDR3 length: 18 amino acids.

This clonotype was counted between two and nine times. This chain links TRBV7-3 with TRBJ2-1; the D gene could be TRBD1 or TRBD2 (5 bases each). Germline V lookup: CDR1 SGHTA, CDR2 FQGTGA. CDR3 length equals 19 residues. V dropped 0 bases and J dropped 0 bases, with 18 bases sitting between them. In nucleotides, the CDR3 is TGTGCCAGCAGCTTAACTTCGGGGCACAACTTTCTCTCCTACAATGAGCAGTTCTTC. Translated: CASSLTSGHNFLSYNEQFF.